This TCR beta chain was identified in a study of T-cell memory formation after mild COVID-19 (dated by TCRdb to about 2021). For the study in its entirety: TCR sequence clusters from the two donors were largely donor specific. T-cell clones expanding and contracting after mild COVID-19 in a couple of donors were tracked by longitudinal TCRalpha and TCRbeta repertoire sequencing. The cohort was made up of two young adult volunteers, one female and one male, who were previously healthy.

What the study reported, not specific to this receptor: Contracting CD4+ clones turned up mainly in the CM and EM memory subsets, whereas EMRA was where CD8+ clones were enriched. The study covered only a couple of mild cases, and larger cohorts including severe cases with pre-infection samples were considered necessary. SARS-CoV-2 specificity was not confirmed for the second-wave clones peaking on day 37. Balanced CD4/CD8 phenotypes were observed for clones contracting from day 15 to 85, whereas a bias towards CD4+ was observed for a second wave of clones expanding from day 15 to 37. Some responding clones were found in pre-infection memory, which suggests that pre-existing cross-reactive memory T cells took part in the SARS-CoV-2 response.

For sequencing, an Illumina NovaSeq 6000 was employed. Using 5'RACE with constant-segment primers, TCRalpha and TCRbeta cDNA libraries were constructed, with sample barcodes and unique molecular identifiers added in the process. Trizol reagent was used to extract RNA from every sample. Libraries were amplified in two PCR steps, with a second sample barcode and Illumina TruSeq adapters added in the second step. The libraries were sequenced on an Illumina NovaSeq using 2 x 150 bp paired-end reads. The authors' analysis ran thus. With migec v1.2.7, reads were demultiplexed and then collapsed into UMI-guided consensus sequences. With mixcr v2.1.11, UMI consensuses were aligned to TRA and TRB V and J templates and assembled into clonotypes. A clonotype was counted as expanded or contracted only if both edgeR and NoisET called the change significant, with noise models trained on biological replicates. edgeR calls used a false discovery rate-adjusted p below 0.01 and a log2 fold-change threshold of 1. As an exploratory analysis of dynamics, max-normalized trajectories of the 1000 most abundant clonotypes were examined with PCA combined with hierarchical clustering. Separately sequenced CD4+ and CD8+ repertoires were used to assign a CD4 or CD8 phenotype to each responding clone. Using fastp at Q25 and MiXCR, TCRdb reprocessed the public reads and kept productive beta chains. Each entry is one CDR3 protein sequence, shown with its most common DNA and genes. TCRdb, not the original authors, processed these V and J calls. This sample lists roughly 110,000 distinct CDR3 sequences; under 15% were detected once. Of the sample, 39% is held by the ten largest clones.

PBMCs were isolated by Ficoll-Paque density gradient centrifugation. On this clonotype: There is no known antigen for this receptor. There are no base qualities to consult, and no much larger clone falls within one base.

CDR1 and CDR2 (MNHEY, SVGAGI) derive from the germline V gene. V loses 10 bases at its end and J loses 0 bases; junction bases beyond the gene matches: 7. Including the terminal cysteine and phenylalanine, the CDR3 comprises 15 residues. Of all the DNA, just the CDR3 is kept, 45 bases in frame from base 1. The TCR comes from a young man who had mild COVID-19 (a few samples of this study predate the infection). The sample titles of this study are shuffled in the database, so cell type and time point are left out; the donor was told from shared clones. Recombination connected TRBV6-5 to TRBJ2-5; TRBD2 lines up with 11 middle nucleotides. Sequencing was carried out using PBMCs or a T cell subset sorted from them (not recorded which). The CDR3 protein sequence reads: CAIGVAGGNQETQYF. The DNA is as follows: TGTGCCATCGGGGTAGCGGGGGGGAACCAAGAGACCCAGTACTTC.